One and the same sample provided the 18 T cell receptor beta chains below, sequenced in a study of control samples from healthy donors and cancer patients. This table comes from immunoSEQ multiplex PCR, and its TCRdb copy is limited to in-frame clones, with some not included. There are approximately 79,000 clones in the sample; about nine tenths occur only once, and under 7.5% lies in the top ten. The sample was blood. The origin of the receptors is a man aged 50 to 60 in good health.

A note on this clone: The identical CDR3 is also encoded by other nucleotide sequences in the sample. The genes are TRBV24-1 and TRBJ1-6; D not resolved. Trimming stripped 8 bases from V and 4 bases from J, with 11 bases between. CDR1 and CDR2 (germline): KGHDR, SFDVKD. This CDR3 region has 14 residues. CDR3 nucleotide sequence: TGTGCCACCAAAGGAGGACCTTATAATTCACCCCTCCACTTT. As protein: CATKGGPYNSPLHF.

The chain uses TRBV7-8 and TRBJ1-5, with D perhaps matching TRBD1 (5 bases). V lost 3 bases and J lost 1, with 13 bases in between. This CDR3 spans 16 amino acids. Germline CDR1 is SGHVS and CDR2 is FQNEAQ. DNA of the CDR3: TGTGCCAGCAGCTTGCCAGGGACGGGGAGCAATCAGCCCCAGCATTTT. Translation: CASSLPGTGSNQPQHF.

CDR3 sequence: CASSASGLETQYF. The CDR3 DNA is TGTGCCAGCAGCGCGTCCGGGCTAGAGACCCAGTACTTC. The V call is TRBV7-8, the J call TRBJ2-5; D uncertain. Trimming left V 5 bases short and J 4 bases short, with 11 bases between. This CDR3 is 13 amino acids long. Germline CDR1 reads SGHVS; CDR2 reads FQNEAQ.

This sequence joins TRBV11-3 and TRBJ2-3; TRBD2 matches at 11 bases. V shed 5 bases, J shed 0 bases, and the junction held 4 bases outside the gene matches. The CDR3 length is 16 residues. Per the germline V gene, CDR1 is SGHNT and CDR2 is YENEEA. CDR3 amino acids: CASSQGLADSTDTQYF. The CDR3 DNA sequence: TGTGCCAGCAGCCAGGGACTAGCGGACAGCACAGATACGCAGTATTTT.

This chain uses TRBV7-2 with TRBJ2-1; perhaps D is TRBD1 or TRBD2 (6 bases each). The ends were cut back, 5 bases at V and 7 bases at J, with 15 bases in the middle. The CDR3 contains 14 residues. In germline, CDR1 is SGHTA, CDR2 FQGNSA. CDR3 residues: CASSPGGGGNEQFF. Written as DNA, the CDR3 is TGTGCCAGCAGCCCCGGCGGAGGGGGTAATGAGCAGTTCTTC.

The chain combines TRBV5-5 with TRBJ2-3; TRBD1 aligns across 7 bases. From germline, CDR1 is SGHKS and CDR2 YYEKEE (reference sequence). This CDR3 has 14 amino acids. The V and J ends lost 3 bases and 2 bases, in that order; junction bases with no gene match: 3. The CDR3 loop reads CASSWGQITDTQYF. For the CDR3, the DNA is TGTGCCAGCAGCTGGGGACAGATCACAGATACGCAGTATTTT.

The V call is TRBV24-1, the J call TRBJ2-7, with TRBD1 as a possible D gene (6 bases). The germline V gene encodes CDR1 KGHDR and CDR2 SFDVKD. The CDR3 is 16 amino acids. Trimming pared 3 bases from V and 4 bases from J, leaving 18 bases between. The CDR3 nucleotides read TGTGCCACCAGTGATCCAGGCAGGGGAAGAATATACGAGCAGTACTTC. Protein product: CATSDPGRGRIYEQYF.

The rearrangement links TRBV18 to TRBJ2-1; 9 bases map to TRBD2. The V segment lost 2 bases and the J segment 4 bases; nucleotides outside the gene matches: 6. CDR1 and CDR2 (germline): KGHSH, LQKENI. The CDR3 is 16 residues long. The CDR3 DNA reads as TGTGCCAGCTCACCAACTGCGGGGGGGCGGTACAATGAGCAGTTCTTC. Translated, it gives CASSPTAGGRYNEQFF.

This chain connects TRBV7-2 to TRBJ1-6, with 7 bases identical to TRBD1. The germline gives CDR1 SGHTA, CDR2 FQGNSA. The V segment lost 5 bases and the J segment 6 bases; nucleotides outside the gene matches: 10. CDR3 length: 16 amino acids. The CDR3 DNA follows: TGTGCCAGCAGCAAAAGGGGGCCCTTCACTAATTCACCCCTCCACTTT. Amino acids: CASSKRGPFTNSPLHF.

The chain couples TRBV19 to TRBJ1-1; D is unclear. With 6 bases removed from V and 0 bases from J, the gap between germline ends came to 8 bases. CDR1 is LNHDA, CDR2 SQIVND, per germline (reference sequence). The CDR3 covers 13 residues. Here the CDR3 DNA reads TGTGCCAGTAGCTGGGCAGTGAACACTGAAGCTTTCTTT. Translated, it gives CASSWAVNTEAFF.

The chain uses TRBV10-1 and TRBJ2-3, with 8 positions matching TRBD1. Germline lookup yields CDR1 WNHNN and CDR2 SYGVQD (reference sequence). The CDR3 length is 15 residues. Trimming removed 2 bases from V and 5 bases from J; junction bases left unmatched: 6. CDR3 loop: CASSEGQGAIDTQYF. The CDR3 region has the DNA TGCGCCAGCAGTGAGGGTCAGGGGGCTATAGATACGCAGTATTTT.

V and J are TRBV9 and TRBJ1-1; TRBD1 agrees at 7 bases. J was trimmed by 5 bases and V by 3 bases; bases with no gene match: 10. The germline V gene has CDR1 SGDLS and CDR2 YYNGEE. The CDR3 has 15 amino acids. CDR3 sequence: CASSARTGVGTEAFF. CDR3 in DNA: TGTGCCAGCAGCGCACGGACAGGAGTAGGAACTGAAGCTTTCTTT.

V is TRBV7-9 and J is TRBJ1-4; D is unclear. Germline-derived CDR1 and CDR2 are SEHNR and FQNEAQ (reference sequence). The CDR3 length is 14 residues. Trimming pared 4 bases from V and 3 bases from J, leaving 9 bases between. The CDR3: CASSSPEANEKLFF. As DNA, the CDR3 is TGTGCCAGCAGCTCCCCGGAGGCTAATGAAAAACTGTTTTTT. Filled out from reference TRBV7-9 and TRBJ1-4, the complete variable domain reads DTGVSQNPRHKITKRGQNVTFRCDPISEHNRLYWYRQTLGQGPEFLTYFQNEAQLEKSRLLSDRFSAERPKGSFSTLEIQRTEQGDSAMYLCASSSPEANEKLFFGSGTQLSVL.

The genes are TRBV19 and TRBJ1-5; 9 positions agree with TRBD1. The trim removed 0 bases at V and 4 bases at J, leaving 7 bases unmatched. CDR1 is LNHDA and CDR2 is SQIVND in the germline V gene (reference sequence). The CDR3 is 17 residues long. In DNA, the CDR3 is TGTGCCAGTAGTATAGATTCCCCCGGGACAGGGAATCAGCCCCAGCATTTT. This gives the protein CASSIDSPGTGNQPQHF.

This sequence joins TRBV7-9 and TRBJ2-7, with D possibly TRBD2 on 5 matching bases. V was cut by 5 bases and J by 4 bases, with 12 bases left in between. The length of the CDR3 is 13 residues. Germline CDR1 reads SEHNR; CDR2 reads FQNEAQ (reference sequence). CDR3: CASSAGGGYEQYF. The CDR3 region has the DNA TGTGCCAGCAGCGCAGGAGGTGGATACGAGCAGTACTTC. Together with reference TRBV7-9 and TRBJ2-7, the CDR3 gives the full variable domain: DTGVSQNPRHKITKRGQNVTFRCDPISEHNRLYWYRQTLGQGPEFLTYFQNEAQLEKSRLLSDRFSAERPKGSFSTLEIQRTEQGDSAMYLCASSAGGGYEQYFGPGTRLTVT.

The genes are TRBV11-2 and TRBJ2-3; D remains ambiguous. The CDR3 is 12 amino acids. The germline gives CDR1 SGHAT, CDR2 FQNNGV. V shed 5 bases and J shed 3 bases, with 6 bases lying between them. CDR3 in amino acids: CASSPFTDTQYF. CDR3 nucleotides: TGTGCCAGCAGCCCGTTTACAGATACGCAGTATTTT.

The chain recombines TRBV19 with TRBJ1-5, with 8 bases lining up with TRBD1. There are 13 residues in the CDR3. Trimming removed 8 bases from V and 8 bases from J; junction bases left unmatched: 8. Germline-derived CDR1 and CDR2 are LNHDA and SQIVND (reference sequence). For the CDR3, the DNA is TGTGCCAGTCAGGACAGGGCCGGGAAGCCCCAGCATTTT. It codes for CASQDRAGKPQHF.

The genes are TRBV6-5 and TRBJ2-7; 7 bases agree with TRBD1. Germline CDR1 is MNHEY and CDR2 is SVGAGI. There are 14 residues in the CDR3. V trimming: 5 bases; J trimming: 3 bases; junction bases outside the gene matches: 7. CDR3 loop: CASSLSGQSYEQYF. DNA of the CDR3: TGTGCCAGCAGTCTTTCGGGACAGAGCTACGAGCAGTACTTC.